This T cell receptor beta chain derives from a study of CD8 T cells in Susac syndrome. V was clipped by 8 bases and J by 3 bases, with 19 bases between them. The V gene's germline CDR1 is SQVTM and CDR2 ANQGSEA. This CDR3 region has 14 residues. cDNA came from about 0.46 to 1 ug RNA primed by random hexamers. MiXCR was run by TCRdb on the immunoSEQ multiplex PCR reads, yielding one entry per CDR3 protein. The table lists 180,000 or so distinct CDR3 sequences, about 94% of them singletons. The sample consisted of CD4+ T cells from PBMCs. The source is a human donor in good health. J is TRBJ1-2 and V is TRBV29-1; no definite D call. CDR3 residues: CSSAPGSGDYGYTF. DNA for the CDR3: TGCAGCTCGGCCCCCGGGAGTGGTGACTATGGCTACACCTTC.